Shown below are 20 T cell receptor beta chains from a single sample sequenced in a study of blood T cell repertoires in COVID-19. Sequenced by immunoSEQ multiplex PCR; TCRdb stores in-frame clones only, minus some. The table shows 230,000 or so clones, with 80% to 90% occurring only once. Sequencing input: peripheral blood. These receptor sequences come from a middle-aged woman who had recovered from COVID-19.

The chain combines TRBV19 with TRBJ1-3, with TRBD1 matching over 7 bases. CDR1 and CDR2 (germline): LNHDA, SQIVND (reference sequence). V lost 6 bases, J lost 0 bases, and 11 bases stayed unmatched. This CDR3 spans 17 amino acids. CDR3 loop: CASSQSGTAYSGNTIYF. In DNA, the CDR3 is TGTGCCAGTAGCCAATCCGGGACAGCTTACTCTGGAAACACCATATATTTT. Full variable domain (outside the CDR3, taken from reference TRBV19 and TRBJ1-3): DGGITQSPKYLFRKEGQNVTLSCEQNLNHDAMYWYRQDPGQGLRLIYYSQIVNDFQKGDIAEGYSVSREKKESFPLTVTSAQKNPTAFYLCASSQSGTAYSGNTIYFGEGSWLTVV.

The V call is TRBV15, the J call TRBJ2-1; a weak D match, TRBD2 (7 bases). CDR1 LNHNV and CDR2 YYDKDF come from the germline V gene (reference sequence). V was trimmed by 1 base and J by 7 bases, leaving 17 bases between them. CDR3 size: 16 residues. The CDR3 spells CATSRGRGGNQNEQFF. For the CDR3, the DNA is TGTGCCACCAGCAGAGGAAGGGGGGGGAATCAGAATGAGCAGTTCTTC.

The J gene is TRBJ2-5, the V gene TRBV29-1; possible D gene TRBD1, 6 bases. Germline V gene data show CDR1 as SQVTM and CDR2 as ANQGSEA. The V and J ends lost 7 bases and 3 bases respectively, with 9 bases between them. The CDR3 runs 11 residues. The CDR3 spells CSAGTKETQYF. Written as DNA, the CDR3 is TGCAGCGCCGGGACAAAAGAGACCCAGTACTTC. The whole variable domain, remainder taken from reference TRBV29-1 and TRBJ2-5, is SAVISQKPSRDICQRGTSLTIQCQVDSQVTMMFWYRQQPGQSLTLIATANQGSEATYESGFVIDKFPISRPNLTFSTLTVSNMSPEDSSIYLCSAGTKETQYFGPGTRLLVL.

V is TRBV3-1 (or the pseudogene TRBV3-2) and J is TRBJ2-5; D is unclear. Germline V CDR1 and CDR2: LGHDT, YNNKEL (reference sequence). V was shortened by 6 bases and J by 0 bases, with 5 bases between the two germline ends. The CDR3 is 12 residues long. CDR3 in amino acids: CASSLDQETQYF. The DNA for the CDR3 is TGTGCCAGCAGTCTCGACCAAGAGACCCAGTACTTC.

This rearrangement joins TRBV5-6 to TRBJ2-7; 13 positions match TRBD2. V dropped 4 bases and J dropped 8; count of bases not matched to a gene: 6. The CDR3 spans 14 residues. The germline gives CDR1 SGHDT, CDR2 YYEEEE. CDR3 in amino acids: CASSATSGGNKQYF. CDR3 sequence (DNA): TGTGCCAGCAGCGCGACTAGCGGGGGGAATAAGCAGTACTTC. Full variable domain (missing parts from reference TRBV5-6 and TRBJ2-7): DAGVTQSPTHLIKTRGQQVTLRCSPKSGHDTVSWYQQALGQGPQFIFQYYEEEERQRGNFPDRFSGHQFPNYSSELNVNALLLGDSALYLCASSATSGGNKQYFGPGTRLTVT.

This clone was counted a single time. This chain uses TRBV4-2 with TRBJ1-5; D unresolved. The germline V gene encodes CDR1 LGHNA and CDR2 YNFKEQ. The CDR3 consists of 15 residues. V lost 0 bases to trimming and J lost 4 bases, with 10 bases between them. CDR3 region: CASSQEYRTNQPQHF. In DNA form, the CDR3 reads TGTGCCAGCAGCCAAGAGTACAGAACGAATCAGCCCCAGCATTTT.

CDR3 sequence: CASSRQGADNEQFF. CDR3 DNA sequence: TGTGCCAGCAGCAGACAGGGTGCCGACAATGAGCAGTTCTTC. The rearrangement links TRBV7-3 to TRBJ2-1; 7 nucleotides line up with TRBD1. Germline CDR1 and CDR2: SGHTA and FQGTGA. The CDR3 has 14 residues. V gave up 5 bases and J gave up 5 bases; unmatched junction bases: 6.

This clone was counted a single time. The chain is built from TRBV9 and TRBJ2-5; a possible D gene is TRBD1 (8 bases). V was pared by 4 bases and J by 2 bases, with 15 bases between. The germline gives CDR1 SGDLS, CDR2 YYNGEE. There are 15 residues in the CDR3. CDR3: CASSTGQGGQETQYF. The DNA of the CDR3 is TGTGCCAGCAGCACCGGACAGGGAGGGCAAGAGACCCAGTACTTC.

The chain has TRBV5-7 and TRBJ2-5; D gene uncertain. TRBV5-7 qualifies as an ORF whose function is uncertain. Trimming took 2 bases from V and 5 from J, leaving 10 bases between them. The CDR3 runs 13 residues. CDR3: CASSFLAKETQYF. The CDR3 coding sequence is TGTGCCAGCAGCTTCCTCGCTAAGGAGACCCAGTACTTC.

The rearrangement links TRBV28 to TRBJ1-3, with 7 positions matching TRBD1. The germline V gene encodes CDR1 MDHEN and CDR2 SYDVKM. This CDR3 has 14 amino acids. V was clipped by 6 bases and J by 3 bases; unmatched bases: 5. CDR3: CASSRGGFGNTIYF. The DNA for the CDR3 is TGTGCCAGCAGCCGAGGGGGCTTTGGAAACACCATATATTTT.

CDR3 amino acids: CASSQGLGQGDYGYTF. The CDR3 nucleotides read TGCGCCAGCAGCCAAGGTCTGGGACAGGGCGACTATGGCTACACCTTC. This chain connects TRBV4-3 to TRBJ1-2, with 9 bases aligning to TRBD1. CDR3 length: 16 amino acids. Germline V lookup: CDR1 LGHNA, CDR2 YSLEER. V gave up 1 base and J gave up 3 bases; unmatched junction bases: 6.

CDR3 coding DNA: TGTGCCAGCAGCTTGGCCCGGGACAGGGGTGCAGATACGCAGTATTTT. Its protein is CASSLARDRGADTQYF. This sequence joins TRBV5-4 and TRBJ2-3; 10 bases align to TRBD1. Trimming took 0 bases from V and 4 from J; bases not matched to a gene: 5. Per germline, CDR1 SGHNT and CDR2 YYREEE (reference sequence). This CDR3 region has 16 residues.

This clone is a singleton in its sample. The chain uses TRBV27 and TRBJ2-5, with 8 bases fitting TRBD2. V shed 5 bases, J shed 5 bases, and the junction held 10 bases outside the gene matches. The CDR3 loop spans 15 amino acids. Per the germline V gene, CDR1 is MNHEY and CDR2 is SMNVEV (reference sequence). CDR3 loop: CASSPYSGAEETQYF. The DNA for the CDR3 is TGTGCCAGCAGTCCTTATAGCGGGGCCGAGGAGACCCAGTACTTC.

The V and J genes are TRBV10-3 and TRBJ2-1, with D possibly being TRBD2 (6 bases). CDR3 length equals 11 residues. V was pared by 6 bases and J by 8 bases, with 8 bases between. Germline V lookup: CDR1 ENHRY, CDR2 SYGVKD. This CDR3 reads CAIRGGDEQFF. Here the CDR3 DNA reads TGTGCCATCAGAGGCGGGGATGAGCAGTTCTTC.

The chain combines TRBV10-3 with TRBJ2-3, with D possibly being TRBD1 (6 bases). There are 14 residues in the CDR3. Per germline, CDR1 ENHRY and CDR2 SYGVKD. V dropped 5 bases and J dropped 1 base, with 10 bases sitting between them. The CDR3 sequence: CAISMDSRTDTQYF. CDR3 coding DNA: TGTGCCATCAGTATGGACAGTCGCACAGATACGCAGTATTTT.

The gene calls are TRBV19 and TRBJ2-3; TRBD2 matches 9 bases. Germline values: CDR1 LNHDA, CDR2 SQIVND (reference sequence). The CDR3 extends over 17 amino acids. V shed 2 bases, J shed 2 bases, and the junction held 8 bases outside the gene matches. CDR3 amino acids: CASSIIGASGATDTQYF. The CDR3 coding sequence is TGTGCCAGTAGTATAATAGGGGCTAGCGGGGCCACAGATACGCAGTATTTT.

J is TRBJ1-5 and V is TRBV13, with D unclear. Germline assignment: CDR1 PRHDT and CDR2 FYEKMQ (reference sequence). This CDR3 comprises 14 residues. Trimming took off 0 bases at V and 2 bases at J, with 5 bases between the two ends. For the CDR3, the DNA is TGTGCCAGCAGCTTAGGACAGCGCAATCAGCCCCAGCATTTT. Its protein product is CASSLGQRNQPQHF.

The chain carries TRBV5-5 and TRBJ1-6, with unresolved D. V was trimmed by 2 bases and J by 3 bases, leaving 9 bases between them. The germline V gene has CDR1 SGHKS and CDR2 YYEKEE (reference sequence). The CDR3 runs 15 residues. CDR3 bases: TGTGCCAGCAGCTTTGAGGGAAACTATAATTCACCCCTCCACTTT. Translating it yields CASSFEGNYNSPLHF.

The CDR3 is CATSSLAWYYEQYF. The CDR3, as DNA: TGTGCCACCAGCAGTCTAGCCTGGTACTACGAGCAGTACTTC. The genes are TRBV15 and TRBJ2-7; a weak D match, TRBD2 (5 bases). The ends were cut back, 3 bases at V and 3 bases at J, with 12 bases in the middle. The germline V gene encodes CDR1 LNHNV and CDR2 YYDKDF (reference sequence). The CDR3 consists of 14 residues.

The genes are TRBV15 and TRBJ1-2, with TRBD1 matching 10 bases. Germline trimming cut 5 bases from V and 7 bases from J; bases unmatched to any gene: 7. The V gene's germline CDR1 is LNHNV and CDR2 YYDKDF (reference sequence). This CDR3 spans 14 amino acids. The chain's CDR3 is CATSAGTGDLGYTF. DNA of the CDR3: TGTGCCACCAGCGCGGGGACAGGGGATCTTGGCTACACCTTC.